This T cell receptor (beta chain) was identified in a study of T-cell reconstitution after alpha-beta-depleted transplantation in children. Preparation of the TCRbeta library used unique molecular identifiers. Using its own MiXCR run on the PCR reads, TCRdb lists one record per CDR3 protein. In the table there are about 830,000 distinct CDR3 sequences, roughly 15% of which are singletons. The CDR3 has 14 residues. CDR1 and CDR2 (germline): SGHRS, YFSETQ. Trimming took 7 bases from V and 4 from J, leaving 16 bases between them. This TCR came from a male patient under 18 who had a stem cell transplant for acute lymphoblastic leukemia, so the T cells may come from the graft donor. V gene TRBV5-1 combines with J gene TRBJ2-3, with D unclear. Sequences were derived from PBMCs, mostly from graft donor cells, sampled 360 days after TCRalphabeta/CD19-depleted stem cell transplant. The CDR3 bases are TGCGCCAGCCATGAGGCACGTCTTTCAGATACGCAGTATTTT. Translation: CASHEARLSDTQYF.